In its sample, the clone carrying this T cell receptor beta chain was seen once. Authors' processing steps: Estimates of nucleated cell counts were drawn from the amplification of reference gene primers. Method: immunoSEQ multiplex PCR; TCRdb's copy keeps in-frame clones and lacks some. V and J calls and clone size follow that table, whereas D and trimming were derived from the DNA. The repertoire consists of 200,000 to 250,000 clones, with 70% to 85% occurring once and the leading ten covering 1.8%. Cohort assignment relied on participant-reported clinical history. The source of the sample is a study of blood T cell repertoires in COVID-19. For the study at large: The United States, Italy and Spain supplied acute and convalescent COVID-19 samples. PBMCs, B-cell-depleted T cells, or T cells were the source of the cDNA or gDNA that made up the material.

V gave up 7 bases and J gave up 9 bases, with 23 bases separating them. The V gene's germline CDR1 is MNHNY and CDR2 SVGAGI (reference sequence). This CDR3 comprises 15 residues. The chain is built from TRBV6-6 and TRBJ2-3; a possible D gene is TRBD2 (6 bases). The sequence was collected from a man in his sixties who had recovered from COVID-19. The sequenced sample was PBMCs or T cells enriched from blood (not recorded which). The CDR3 nucleotides are TGTGCCAGCACTCCCACGGGACTCGCAAAGTTGACGCAGTATTTT. Protein product: CASTPTGLAKLTQYF.